This T cell receptor (beta chain) was retrieved from a study of blood T cell repertoires in COVID-19. Turning to the study itself: The United States, Italy and Spain were the sources of the acute and convalescent COVID-19 samples. Sample material is recorded as cDNA or gDNA derived from T cells, B-cell-depleted T cells, or PBMCs.

Authors' methods: Estimation of nucleated cell counts relied on the amplification of reference gene primers. Only in-frame clones appear in the TCRdb table, and some are missing; sequencing was by immunoSEQ multiplex PCR. From that table come the V and J calls and clone size; the DNA was used to work out D and trimming. This table holds several thousand clones, roughly 90% found once. V lost 2 bases and J lost 0, with 20 bases in between. The CDR3 runs to 19 residues. From germline, CDR1 is KGHSH and CDR2 LQKENI. The sample was peripheral blood. The sequence was obtained from a human donor with active COVID-19. The donor label of this sample is uncertain. The J gene is TRBJ1-5, the V gene TRBV18; weak D call: TRBD1 (5 bases). The CDR3 DNA follows: TGTGCCAGCTCACCATCGGCCGTGGGGGGGATGAATAGCAATCAGCCCCAGCATTTT. Its translation is CASSPSAVGGMNSNQPQHF.